The clone carrying this T cell receptor beta chain was observed a handful of times. TCRdb reanalysed the 5' RACE reads using MiXCR and keeps one entry per CDR3 protein. Here the sample spans about 580,000 distinct CDR3 sequences, less than 20% being singletons. The data derive from a study of T cells after yellow fever vaccination. The starting material was PBMCs, obtained more than 4 days after the first yellow fever vaccination. The source is a man between 18 and 29 years old who received the YFV17D yellow fever vaccine.

The CDR3 loop is CASSLFTGWYGYTF. CDR3 nucleotides: TGTGCCAGCAGCTTATTTACGGGATGGTATGGCTACACCTTC. The J gene is TRBJ1-2, the V gene TRBV7-2; D is ambiguous. Per germline, CDR1 SGHTA and CDR2 FQGNSA. The length of the CDR3 is 14 residues. V was pared by 2 bases and J by 5 bases, with 12 bases between.